Listed here is a single T cell receptor (beta chain). The antigen is undetermined. The data are from a study of cytomegalovirus exposure and HLA in healthy donors. Study results and caveats: Highest at DRB1 and lowest at HLA-C, TCR association rates differed among HLA loci in a later analysis. It was only CMV serostatus that was available as immune exposure information. Accurate prediction of most subjects' HLA-A and HLA-B alleles from TCR beta sequences was reported.

This PCR relied on a set of 60 Vbeta primers and 13 Jbeta primers. Repertoires were generated with immunoSEQ multiplex PCR, while TCRdb's copy carries only in-frame clones and drops some. With tens of thousands of clones in the sample, the ten largest clones hold around 0.6%. The germline gives CDR1 LNHDA, CDR2 SQIVND (reference sequence). This CDR3 has 15 amino acids. V was trimmed by 6 bases and J by 5 bases, leaving 16 bases between them. The chain joins TRBV19 to TRBJ1-4; D perhaps matches TRBD1 (6 bases). Sequenced material: PBMCs. The receptor was derived from a man between 50 and 59 years old in good health and CMV-seronegative. CDR3 DNA sequence: TGTGCCAGTAGCCGACACAGGGAAGGGAATGAAAAACTGTTTTTT. Its protein product is CASSRHREGNEKLFF. The full variable domain, rest sourced from reference TRBV19 and TRBJ1-4, is DGGITQSPKYLFRKEGQNVTLSCEQNLNHDAMYWYRQDPGQGLRLIYYSQIVNDFQKGDIAEGYSVSREKKESFPLTVTSAQKNPTAFYLCASSRHREGNEKLFFGSGTQLSVL.